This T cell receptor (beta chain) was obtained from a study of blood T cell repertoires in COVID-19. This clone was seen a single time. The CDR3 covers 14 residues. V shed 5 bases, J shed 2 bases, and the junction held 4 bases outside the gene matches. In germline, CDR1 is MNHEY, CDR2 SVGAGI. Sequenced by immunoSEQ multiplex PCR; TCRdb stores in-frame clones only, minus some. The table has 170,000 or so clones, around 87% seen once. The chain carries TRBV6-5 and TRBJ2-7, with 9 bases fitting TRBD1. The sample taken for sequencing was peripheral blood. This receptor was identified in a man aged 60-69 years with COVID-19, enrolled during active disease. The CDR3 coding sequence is TGTGCCAGCAGTATCCGGGACAGGGCCTACGAGCAGTACTTC. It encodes CASSIRDRAYEQYF.